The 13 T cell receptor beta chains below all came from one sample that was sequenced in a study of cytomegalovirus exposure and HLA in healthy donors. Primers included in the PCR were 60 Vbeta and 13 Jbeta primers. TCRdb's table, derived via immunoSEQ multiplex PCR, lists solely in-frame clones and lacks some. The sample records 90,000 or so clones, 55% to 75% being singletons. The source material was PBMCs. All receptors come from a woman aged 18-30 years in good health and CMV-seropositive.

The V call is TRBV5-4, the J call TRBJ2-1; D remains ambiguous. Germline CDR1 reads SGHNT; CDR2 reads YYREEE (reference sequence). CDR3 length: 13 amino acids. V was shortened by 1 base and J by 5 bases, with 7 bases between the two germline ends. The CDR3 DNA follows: TGTGCCAGCAGCTTGAACGGTAACAATGAGCAGTTCTTC. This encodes CASSLNGNNEQFF.

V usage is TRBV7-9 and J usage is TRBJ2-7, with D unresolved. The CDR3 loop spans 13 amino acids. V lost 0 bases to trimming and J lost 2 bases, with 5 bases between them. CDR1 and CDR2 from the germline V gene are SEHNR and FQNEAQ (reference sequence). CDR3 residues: CASSLAAAYEQYF. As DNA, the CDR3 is TGTGCCAGCAGCTTAGCGGCGGCCTACGAGCAGTACTTC.

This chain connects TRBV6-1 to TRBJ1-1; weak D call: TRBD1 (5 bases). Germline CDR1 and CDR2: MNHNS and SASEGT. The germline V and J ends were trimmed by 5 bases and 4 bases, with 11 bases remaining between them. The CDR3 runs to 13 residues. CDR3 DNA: TGTGCCAGCAGTCAGCGACAGACCACTGAAGCTTTCTTT. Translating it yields CASSQRQTTEAFF.

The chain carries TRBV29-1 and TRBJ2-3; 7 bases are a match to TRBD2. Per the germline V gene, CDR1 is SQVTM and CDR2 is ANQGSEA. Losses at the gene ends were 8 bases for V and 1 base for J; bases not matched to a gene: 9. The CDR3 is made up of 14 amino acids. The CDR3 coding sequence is TGCAGCATTCTCGTTGGGGGGGGCACAGATACGCAGTATTTT. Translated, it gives CSILVGGGTDTQYF.

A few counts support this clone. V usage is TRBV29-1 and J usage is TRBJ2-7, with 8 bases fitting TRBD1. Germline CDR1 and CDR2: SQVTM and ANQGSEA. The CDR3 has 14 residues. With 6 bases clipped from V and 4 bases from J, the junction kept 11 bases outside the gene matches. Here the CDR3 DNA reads TGCAGCGTCCGCGACAGGGGCGCTGGATACGAGCAGTACTTC. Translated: CSVRDRGAGYEQYF.

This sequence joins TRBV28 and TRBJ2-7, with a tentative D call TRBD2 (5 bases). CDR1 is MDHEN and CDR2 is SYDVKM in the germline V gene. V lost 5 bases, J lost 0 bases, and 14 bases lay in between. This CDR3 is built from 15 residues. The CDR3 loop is CASSAGLESSYEQYF. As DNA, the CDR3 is TGTGCCAGCAGTGCCGGACTGGAAAGCTCCTACGAGCAGTACTTC.

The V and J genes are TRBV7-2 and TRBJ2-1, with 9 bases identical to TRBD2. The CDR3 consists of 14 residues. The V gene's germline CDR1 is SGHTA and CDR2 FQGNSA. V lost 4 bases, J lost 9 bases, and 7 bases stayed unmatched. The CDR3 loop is CASSWAGGPGEQFF. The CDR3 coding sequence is TGTGCCAGCAGCTGGGCGGGAGGGCCCGGTGAGCAGTTCTTC.

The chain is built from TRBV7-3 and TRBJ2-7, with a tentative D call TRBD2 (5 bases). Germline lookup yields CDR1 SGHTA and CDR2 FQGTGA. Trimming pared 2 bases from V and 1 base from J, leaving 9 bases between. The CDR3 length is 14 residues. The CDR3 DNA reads TGTGCCAGCAGCTTAGAGGGAAATTCCTACGAGCAGTACTTC. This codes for CASSLEGNSYEQYF.

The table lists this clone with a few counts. In nucleotides, the CDR3 is TGTGCCAGCTCACGGGCAGGGTACAATGAGCAGTTCTTC. It encodes CASSRAGYNEQFF. The chain combines TRBV18 with TRBJ2-1; D possibly corresponds to TRBD1 (5 bases). Trimming stripped 4 bases from V and 4 bases from J, with 8 bases between. The germline V gene has CDR1 KGHSH and CDR2 LQKENI. This CDR3 contains 13 residues.

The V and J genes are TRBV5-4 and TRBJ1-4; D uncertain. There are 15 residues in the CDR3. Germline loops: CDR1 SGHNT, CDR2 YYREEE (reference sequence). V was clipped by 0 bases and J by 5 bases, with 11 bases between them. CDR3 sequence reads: CASSLAASGNEKLFF. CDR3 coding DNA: TGTGCCAGCAGCTTGGCGGCCAGCGGCAATGAAAAACTGTTTTTT. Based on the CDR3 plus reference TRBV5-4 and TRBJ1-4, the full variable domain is ETGVTQSPTHLIKTRGQQVTLRCSSQSGHNTVSWYQQALGQGPQFIFQYYREEENGRGNFPPRFSGLQFPNYSSELNVNALELDDSALYLCASSLAASGNEKLFFGSGTQLSVL.

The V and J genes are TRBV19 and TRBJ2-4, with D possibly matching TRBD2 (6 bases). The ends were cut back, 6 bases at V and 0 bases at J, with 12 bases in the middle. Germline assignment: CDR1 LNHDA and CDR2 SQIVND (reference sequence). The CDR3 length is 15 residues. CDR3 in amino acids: CASRISGIAKNIQYF. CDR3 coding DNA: TGTGCCAGTAGGATTAGCGGCATAGCCAAAAACATTCAGTACTTC.

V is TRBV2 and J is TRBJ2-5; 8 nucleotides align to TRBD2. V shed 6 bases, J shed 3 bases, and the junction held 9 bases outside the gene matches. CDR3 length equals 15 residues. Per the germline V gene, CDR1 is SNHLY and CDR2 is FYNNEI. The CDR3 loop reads CASSAGGTREETQYF. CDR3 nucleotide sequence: TGTGCCAGCAGCGCTGGAGGGACTAGGGAAGAGACCCAGTACTTC.

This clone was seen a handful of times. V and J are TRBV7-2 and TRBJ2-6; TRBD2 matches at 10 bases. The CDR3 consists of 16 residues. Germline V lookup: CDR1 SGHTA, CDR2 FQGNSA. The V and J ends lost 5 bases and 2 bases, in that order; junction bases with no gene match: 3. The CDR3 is CASSQTSGTGANVLTF. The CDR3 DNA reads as TGTGCCAGCAGCCAAACTAGCGGGACTGGGGCCAACGTCCTGACTTTC.